The TCR beta chain under discussion was sequenced for a study of blood T cell repertoires in COVID-19. About the research overall: The United States, Italy and Spain provided the acute and convalescent COVID-19 samples. PBMCs, B-cell-depleted T cells, or T cells were the source of the cDNA or gDNA that made up the material.

This CDR3 is built from 17 residues. In germline, CDR1 is KGHDR, CDR2 SFDVKD. V lost 3 bases, J lost 6 bases, and 19 bases lay in between. Original analysis: Researchers report that nucleated cell counts were estimated from reference gene primer amplification. Sequencing used immunoSEQ multiplex PCR; TCRdb keeps in-frame clones, though not all of them. V, J and clone size are taken as reported in that table, and D and trimming were inferred from the DNA itself. The sample holds approximately 250,000 clones, 84% seen once. What was sequenced was peripheral blood. This TCR was sampled from a human donor in a cohort sampled during active COVID-19. The rearrangement joins TRBV24-1 to TRBJ2-2; possibly TRBD2 for D (5 bases). The CDR3 nucleotides read TGTGCCACCAGTGATCCCAGGAGCCCGGGGTTGGCCGGGGAGCTGTTTTTT. This codes for CATSDPRSPGLAGELFF.